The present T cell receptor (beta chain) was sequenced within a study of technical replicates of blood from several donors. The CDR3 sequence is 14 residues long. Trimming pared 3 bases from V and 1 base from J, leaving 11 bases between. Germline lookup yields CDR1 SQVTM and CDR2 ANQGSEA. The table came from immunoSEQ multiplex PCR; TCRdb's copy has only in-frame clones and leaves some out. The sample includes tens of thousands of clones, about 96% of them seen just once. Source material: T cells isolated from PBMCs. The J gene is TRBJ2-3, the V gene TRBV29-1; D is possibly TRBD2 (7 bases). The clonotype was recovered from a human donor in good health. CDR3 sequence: CSVDAGAGTDTQYF. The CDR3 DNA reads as TGCAGCGTTGATGCGGGGGCAGGCACAGATACGCAGTATTTT.